The clone carrying this T cell receptor beta chain has a count of ten or more. Described treatment: PENTA 11 planned treatment interruption arm or continuous ART arm. This entry is derived from a study of HIV-infected children after antiretroviral therapy interruption. RNA-based 3' RACE libraries used unique molecular identifiers. TCRdb re-derived calls from the 3' RACE reads in MiXCR, one entry per CDR3 protein. The sample has some 51,000 distinct CDR3 sequences, around 4.5% seen once. Germline V gives CDR1 SQVTM, CDR2 ANQGSEA. V was shortened by 4 bases and J by 4 bases, with 9 bases between the two germline ends. This CDR3 has 12 residues.

The clonotype originates from a pool of human donors with HIV. The V call is TRBV29-1, the J call TRBJ2-3; tentatively, D is TRBD1 (6 bases). The input for sequencing was CD45RA+ CD4+ T cells from PBMCs, pooled from several time points, taken from a donor given antiretroviral therapy, either interrupted or continuous. Subset given: naive CD4+ CD45RA+ CD45RO- T cells. The CDR3 region is CSVGGHSDTQYF. The CDR3 DNA sequence: TGCAGCGTTGGGGGGCACTCAGATACGCAGTATTTT.